The 28 T cell receptor beta chains presented below share a single source sample, sequenced in a study of CD8 T cells in Susac syndrome. When the RNA was reverse transcribed, random hexamers were used with an input of roughly 0.5 to 1 ug. TCRdb redid the calling of the immunoSEQ multiplex PCR reads with MiXCR, one entry per CDR3 protein. Seen here are 150,000 to 200,000 distinct CDR3 sequences, around 95% observed once, and the top ten hold roughly 0.13%. The specimen was CD4+ T cells from PBMCs. Source of these receptors: a human donor in good health.

In its sample, this clonotype was seen once. V is TRBV5-1 and J is TRBJ2-7; no clear D. V lost 1 base to trimming and J lost 5 bases, with 4 bases between them. Germline V gives CDR1 SGHRS, CDR2 YFSETQ. CDR3 length: 11 residues. CDR3 DNA: TGCGCCAGCAGCTTGAGCAACGAGCAGTACTTC. Its translation is CASSLSNEQYF.

V is TRBV6-4 and J is TRBJ1-2, with D uncertain. Looked up from germline, CDR1 is MRHNA and CDR2 is SNTAGT. The length of the CDR3 is 15 residues. Deletions cut 4 bases from V and 7 bases from J, with 19 bases between. The CDR3 DNA is TGTGCCAGCAGTGGAGTGAGCCTCCTGTCGGCTGGCTACACCTTC. This translates into CASSGVSLLSAGYTF.

This sequence joins TRBV12-3 or TRBV12-4 and TRBJ1-1; no reliable D call. CDR3 length: 15 residues. V lost 6 bases, J lost 4 bases, and 18 bases lay in between. Written as DNA, the CDR3 is TGTGCCAGCAGGACCTCGGTGGTAGGCGGCACTGAAGCTTTCTTT. Its translation is CASRTSVVGGTEAFF.

The V and J genes are TRBV29-1 and TRBJ2-7; D may be TRBD1 (6 bases). Germline V gene sequence: CDR1 SQVTM, CDR2 ANQGSEA. Trimming took off 7 bases at V and 0 bases at J, with 13 bases between the two ends. The CDR3 runs 13 residues. The CDR3 DNA is TGCAGCGCTCTGAGGGGGAGCTCCTACGAGCAGTACTTC. It specifies CSALRGSSYEQYF.

The chain joins TRBV7-2 to TRBJ2-3; 14 positions match TRBD2. There are 15 residues in the CDR3. The J segment lost 5 bases and the V segment lost 6 bases, leaving 4 bases of the junction unmatched. In germline, CDR1 is SGHTA, CDR2 FQGNSA. Here the CDR3 DNA reads TGTGCCAGCAGGAGGGGACTAGCGGGGGTAGATACGCAGTATTTT. It translates to CASRRGLAGVDTQYF. Full variable domain (remainder filled in from reference TRBV7-2 and TRBJ2-3): GAGVSQSPSNKVTEKGKDVELRCDPISGHTALYWYRQSLGQGLEFLIYFQGNSAPDKSGLPSDRFSAERTGGSVSTLTIQRTQQEDSAVYLCASRRGLAGVDTQYFGPGTRLTVL.

This clonotype appeared a few times. This chain uses TRBV6-5 with TRBJ2-3; tentatively, D is TRBD1 or TRBD2 (5 bases each). V gave up 2 bases and J gave up 1 base, with 7 bases separating them. Germline lookup yields CDR1 MNHEY and CDR2 SVGAGI. The CDR3 extends over 14 amino acids. The CDR3 DNA is TGTGCCAGCAGTTACCGGGGCGGCACAGATACGCAGTATTTT. Amino acid sequence: CASSYRGGTDTQYF.

The gene calls are TRBV20-1 and TRBJ1-4, with D perhaps TRBD1 (6 bases). Trimming left V 0 bases short and J 3 bases short, with 11 bases between. The germline V gene has CDR1 DFQATT and CDR2 SNEGSKA (reference sequence). CDR3 length: 15 residues. DNA of the CDR3: TGCAGTGCTAGAGATCACGGACAGTCTAATGAAAAACTGTTTTTT. It is translated as CSARDHGQSNEKLFF.

The rearrangement joins TRBV30 to TRBJ1-6; D is uncertain. CDR3 length: 15 amino acids. Trimming took 1 base from V and 2 from J, leaving 9 bases between them. Germline assignment: CDR1 GTSNPN and CDR2 SVGIG (reference sequence). CDR3 loop: CAWSGELTYNSPLHF. The CDR3 nucleotides are TGTGCCTGGAGTGGCGAGTTGACCTATAATTCACCCCTCCACTTT.

The chain joins TRBV7-3 to TRBJ2-2, with 7 nucleotides matching TRBD2. The V gene end was trimmed by 5 bases and the J gene end by 6 bases; junction bases not matched to a gene: 9. This CDR3 contains 15 residues. Germline V CDR1 and CDR2: SGHTA, FQGTGA. The CDR3 bases are TGTGCCAGCAGCCCCCAAGGCCGGGGGGCCGGGGAGCTGTTTTTT. It codes for CASSPQGRGAGELFF.

The J gene is TRBJ2-6, the V gene TRBV12-5, with D possibly being TRBD1 or TRBD2 (5 bases each). V was clipped by 7 bases and J by 0 bases, with 13 bases between them. Germline values: CDR1 LGHNT, CDR2 FRNRAP. The CDR3 spans 16 residues. CDR3 amino acids: CASARDLSSGANVLTF. CDR3 bases: TGTGCTAGTGCCCGGGACCTTTCCTCTGGGGCCAACGTCCTGACTTTC.

V is TRBV29-1 and J is TRBJ1-4; tentative D call: TRBD1 (5 bases). Germline V gives CDR1 SQVTM, CDR2 ANQGSEA. The length of the CDR3 is 15 residues. V lost 0 bases and J 8 bases, leaving 16 bases between the germline ends. The CDR3 nucleotides read TGCAGCGTTGAAGAGGCCACTCAGGGTGGAGAAAAACTGTTTTTT. Its protein is CSVEEATQGGEKLFF. Supplemented by reference TRBV29-1 and TRBJ1-4, the full variable domain reads SAVISQKPSRDICQRGTSLTIQCQVDSQVTMMFWYRQQPGQSLTLIATANQGSEATYESGFVIDKFPISRPNLTFSTLTVSNMSPEDSSIYLCSVEEATQGGEKLFFGSGTQLSVL.

CDR3 amino acids: CSARVGGVNTGELFF. The CDR3 region has the DNA TGCAGTGCTAGGGTGGGAGGGGTCAACACCGGGGAGCTGTTTTTT. The V and J genes are TRBV20-1 and TRBJ2-2; 7 bases are a match to TRBD2. Trimming at V came to 3 bases and at J to 2 bases, leaving 6 bases not matched to a gene. The germline V gene encodes CDR1 DFQATT and CDR2 SNEGSKA (reference sequence). This CDR3 spans 15 amino acids.

The V call is TRBV21-1, the J call TRBJ2-1; the table's TRBD2 call for D was not verified on the DNA. TRBV21-1 is flagged as a pseudogene. The length of the CDR3 is 14 residues. CDR3 DNA sequence: TGTGCCAGCAGCAGTGCGTTAGCGGGGGGGAGAGTGTTCTTC. Encoded protein: CASSSALAGGRVFF.

The V and J genes are TRBV6-5 and TRBJ2-5, with D unclear. CDR1 and CDR2 from the germline V gene are MNHEY and SVGAGI. The CDR3 consists of 12 residues. The ends were cut back, 7 bases at V and 4 bases at J, with 10 bases in the middle. Here the CDR3 reads CASTSDGETQYF. The CDR3 nucleotides are TGTGCCAGCACCTCGGACGGAGAGACCCAGTACTTC.

The J gene is TRBJ1-4, the V gene TRBV6-1; no definite D call. The V end lost 6 bases, the J end lost 2 bases, and 16 bases lay between the germline ends. The CDR3 is 16 residues long. CDR1 and CDR2 (germline): MNHNS, SASEGT. The CDR3, as DNA: TGTGCCAGCAGAACAAGGGAAATGGCGACTAATGAAAAACTGTTTTTT. This gives the protein CASRTREMATNEKLFF.

This chain joins TRBV29-1 and TRBJ2-3, with TRBD1 identical over 7 bases. Per the germline V gene, CDR1 is SQVTM and CDR2 is ANQGSEA. CDR3 length equals 13 residues. The trim removed 3 bases at V and 7 bases at J, leaving 7 bases unmatched. The DNA of the CDR3 is TGCAGCGTTGATGAGGGGGCACCCAATACGCAGTATTTT. Translated, it gives CSVDEGAPNTQYF.

This chain links TRBV20-1 with TRBJ1-6; TRBD1 might be the D (5 bases). V lost 3 bases and J lost 5, with 8 bases in between. The germline V gene has CDR1 DFQATT and CDR2 SNEGSKA (reference sequence). This CDR3 comprises 13 residues. CDR3 loop: CSARGQNNSPLHF. DNA of the CDR3: TGCAGTGCTAGGGGGCAGAATAATTCACCCCTCCACTTT.

The V call is TRBV7-9, the J call TRBJ2-5; 13 positions agree with TRBD2. The CDR3 totals 16 residues. The ends lost 6 bases at V and 2 bases at J; junction bases unmatched: 6. CDR1 and CDR2 (germline): SEHNR, FQNEAQ (reference sequence). CDR3 loop: CASSSGTSGAQETQYF. DNA of the CDR3: TGTGCCAGCAGTTCCGGGACTAGCGGGGCACAAGAGACCCAGTACTTC.

The chain joins TRBV11-2 to TRBJ2-3; 14 bases line up with TRBD2. CDR1 is SGHAT and CDR2 is FQNNGV in the germline V gene. V lost 5 bases and J lost 8; bases outside the gene matches: 12. The CDR3 totals 17 residues. DNA for the CDR3: TGTGCCAGCAGCCCAAGGACTAGCGGGGGGCCCTCGGGTACGCAGTATTTT. This translates into CASSPRTSGGPSGTQYF.

V gene TRBV7-2 combines with J gene TRBJ2-7; D not resolved. Germline V gene lookup returns CDR1 SGHTA and CDR2 FQGNSA. V lost 1 base, J lost 3 bases, and 10 bases lay in between. This CDR3 spans 14 amino acids. The CDR3 is CASSLGLTRYEQYF. Written as DNA, the CDR3 is TGTGCCAGCAGCTTAGGGCTAACCCGCTACGAGCAGTACTTC.

This clonotype showed up just once. The V gene is TRBV6-2 or TRBV6-3, the J gene TRBJ2-5; 9 positions agree with TRBD2. After removal of 6 bases from V and 3 bases from J, the junction contained 8 bases not matched to a gene. This CDR3 contains 15 residues. The V gene's germline CDR1 is MNHEY and CDR2 SVGEGT. CDR3 DNA sequence: TGTGCCAGCAGCCGCGGACTAGCGAGGGAAGAGACCCAGTACTTC. It yields the protein CASSRGLAREETQYF.

The V gene is TRBV7-2, the J gene TRBJ2-5, with 11 positions matching TRBD1. Germline V gene lookup returns CDR1 SGHTA and CDR2 FQGNSA. This CDR3 contains 14 residues. V trimming: 5 bases; J trimming: 5 bases; junction bases outside the gene matches: 4. As DNA, the CDR3 is TGTGCCAGCAGCGCCGGACAGGGGGCGGAGACCCAGTACTTC. Translation gives CASSAGQGAETQYF.

The gene calls are TRBV7-9 and TRBJ1-1; D gene uncertain. The CDR3 consists of 14 residues. V lost 1 base to trimming and J lost 0 bases, with 6 bases between them. The V gene's germline CDR1 is SEHNR and CDR2 FQNEAQ (reference sequence). The CDR3 DNA sequence: TGTGCCAGCAGCTTAGACCTCCTGAACACTGAAGCTTTCTTT. Protein product: CASSLDLLNTEAFF. The complete variable domain, with remaining parts taken from reference TRBV7-9 and TRBJ1-1, reads DTGVSQNPRHKITKRGQNVTFRCDPISEHNRLYWYRQTLGQGPEFLTYFQNEAQLEKSRLLSDRFSAERPKGSFSTLEIQRTEQGDSAMYLCASSLDLLNTEAFFGQGTRLTVV.

The V and J genes are TRBV6-5 and TRBJ2-3, with TRBD2 matching over 10 bases. Trimming took 2 bases from V and 6 from J; bases not matched to a gene: 11. Germline V CDR1 and CDR2: MNHEY, SVGAGI. This CDR3 has 17 residues. The CDR3 here is CASSYRSGGGNTDTQYF. The CDR3 DNA sequence: TGTGCCAGCAGTTACAGGAGCGGGGGGGGGAACACGGATACGCAGTATTTT.

The chain couples TRBV29-1 to TRBJ2-3, with D possibly matching TRBD1 (6 bases). Trimming left V 3 bases short and J 1 base short, with 8 bases between. Germline V gene lookup returns CDR1 SQVTM and CDR2 ANQGSEA. The CDR3 length is 13 residues. The CDR3 bases are TGCAGCGTTGAGAGACAGGGCACAGATACGCAGTATTTT. Its translation: CSVERQGTDTQYF.

This CDR3 reads CATCNVGYNEQFF. CDR3 sequence (DNA): TGTGCCACCTGCAACGTCGGGTACAATGAGCAGTTCTTC. This chain joins TRBV6-5 and TRBJ2-1; D is unclear. V gave up 10 bases and J gave up 4 bases, with 14 bases separating them. The CDR3 totals 13 residues. Germline CDR1 reads MNHEY; CDR2 reads SVGAGI.

The J gene is TRBJ2-2, the V gene TRBV5-1, with no clear D. Trimming removed 1 base from V and 0 bases from J, with 13 bases in between. The germline CDR1 and CDR2 sequences are SGHRS and YFSETQ. The CDR3 consists of 17 residues. The CDR3 coding sequence is TGCGCCAGCAGCTTGTTGGTCGGAAGCGCGAACACCGGGGAGCTGTTTTTT. This codes for CASSLLVGSANTGELFF.

This sequence joins TRBV2 and TRBJ1-2; a weak D match, TRBD1 (5 bases). Per the germline V gene, CDR1 is SNHLY and CDR2 is FYNNEI. This CDR3 has 12 residues. V was clipped by 9 bases and J by 4 bases, with 12 bases between them. CDR3: CASDRYGYGYTF. The DNA of the CDR3 is TGTGCCAGTGACAGATACGGCTATGGCTACACCTTC.